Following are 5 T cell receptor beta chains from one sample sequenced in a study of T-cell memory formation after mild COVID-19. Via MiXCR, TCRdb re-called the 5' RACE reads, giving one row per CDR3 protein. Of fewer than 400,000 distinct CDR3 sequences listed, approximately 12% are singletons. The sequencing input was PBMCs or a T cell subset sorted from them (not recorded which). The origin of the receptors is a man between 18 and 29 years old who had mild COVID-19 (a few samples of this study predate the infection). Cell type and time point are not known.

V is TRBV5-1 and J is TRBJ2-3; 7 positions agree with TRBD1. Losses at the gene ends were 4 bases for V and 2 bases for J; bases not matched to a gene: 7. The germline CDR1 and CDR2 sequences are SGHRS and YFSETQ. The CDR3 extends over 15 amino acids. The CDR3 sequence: CASSRDRQTTDTQYF. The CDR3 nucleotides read TGCGCCAGCAGCCGGGACAGACAAACCACAGATACGCAGTATTTT.

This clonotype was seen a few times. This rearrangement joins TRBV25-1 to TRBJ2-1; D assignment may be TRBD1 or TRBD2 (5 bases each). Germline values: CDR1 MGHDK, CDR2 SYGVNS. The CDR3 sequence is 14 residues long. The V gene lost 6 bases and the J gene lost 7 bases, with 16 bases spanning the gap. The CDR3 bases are TGTGCCAGCAGAGAGGCCGGGGCGGTGAATGAGCAGTTCTTC. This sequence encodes CASREAGAVNEQFF.

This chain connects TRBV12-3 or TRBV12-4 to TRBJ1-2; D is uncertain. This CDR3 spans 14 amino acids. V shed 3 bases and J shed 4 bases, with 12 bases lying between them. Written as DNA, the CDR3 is TGTGCCAGCAGTTTCGGTGGTCGAGGCTATGGCTACACCTTC. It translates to CASSFGGRGYGYTF.

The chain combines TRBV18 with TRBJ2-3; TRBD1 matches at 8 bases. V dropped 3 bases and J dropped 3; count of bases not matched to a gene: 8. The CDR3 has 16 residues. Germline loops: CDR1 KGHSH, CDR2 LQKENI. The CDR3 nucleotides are TGTGCCAGCTCACCCCCCGGGACAGGAGCGACAGATACGCAGTATTTT. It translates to CASSPPGTGATDTQYF. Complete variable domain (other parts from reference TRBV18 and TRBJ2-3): NAGVMQNPRHLVRRRGQEARLRCSPMKGHSHVYWYRQLPEEGLKFMVYLQKENIIDESGMPKERFSAEFPKEGPSILRIQQVVRGDSAAYFCASSPPGTGATDTQYFGPGTRLTVL.

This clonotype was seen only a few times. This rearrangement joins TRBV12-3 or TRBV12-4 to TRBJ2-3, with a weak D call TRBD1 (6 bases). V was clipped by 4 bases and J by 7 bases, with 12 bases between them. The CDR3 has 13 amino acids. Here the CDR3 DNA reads TGTGCCAGCAGTTGGTTGGGACATAATACGCAGTATTTT. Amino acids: CASSWLGHNTQYF.